The rows below give T cell receptor beta chains drawn from one sample of a study of blood T cell repertoires in COVID-19. Here immunoSEQ multiplex PCR was the method, and the copy in TCRdb shows in-frame clones only, minus some. The table lists around 120,000 clones, around 88% of them singletons, with 5.5% to 6% in the top ten. The sequenced material came from peripheral blood. These receptors were collected from a man aged 80 or over with active or convalescent COVID-19. The CDR3 runs from the conserved cysteine through the conserved F or W. Fields, in order: V gene, D gene, J gene, clone size, CDR3 length, CDR3 protein. The D gene is left open where the match is weak. Some rows have no size entry. The others give once, few or many, or a class for an expanded clone.

v_call: TRBV5-8; d_call: TRBD1; j_call: TRBJ2-3; clone_size: .; cdr3_length: 15; cdr3_aa: CASSQGQGRKDTQYF
v_call: TRBV7-2; d_call: TRBD1; j_call: TRBJ1-5; clone_size: .; cdr3_length: 16; cdr3_aa: CASSQQGGQGGQPQHF
v_call: TRBV7-2; d_call: TRBD1; j_call: TRBJ2-5; clone_size: .; cdr3_length: 14; cdr3_aa: CASSLPGGRETQYF
v_call: TRBV13; d_call: TRBD1; j_call: TRBJ2-2; clone_size: .; cdr3_length: 16; cdr3_aa: CASSPEETGSTGELFF
v_call: TRBV3-1/TRBV3-2; d_call: .; j_call: TRBJ1-3; clone_size: .; cdr3_length: 16; cdr3_aa: CASSPRRGGSGNTIYF
v_call: TRBV7-2; d_call: TRBD2; j_call: TRBJ2-7; clone_size: .; cdr3_length: 13; cdr3_aa: CASGAGGPYEQYF
v_call: TRBV11-2; d_call: .; j_call: TRBJ1-1; clone_size: .; cdr3_length: 16; cdr3_aa: CASSLDWRGLNTEAFF
v_call: TRBV5-4; d_call: TRBD1; j_call: TRBJ2-7; clone_size: .; cdr3_length: 14; cdr3_aa: CASSGKDRVDEQYF
v_call: TRBV2; d_call: .; j_call: TRBJ1-2; clone_size: .; cdr3_length: 11; cdr3_aa: CATQDPYGYTF
v_call: TRBV29-1; d_call: .; j_call: TRBJ2-7; clone_size: .; cdr3_length: 14; cdr3_aa: CSAYGTSSSYEQYF
v_call: TRBV6-2/TRBV6-3; d_call: .; j_call: TRBJ1-2; clone_size: .; cdr3_length: 17; cdr3_aa: CASSFLEPLTGSYGYTF
v_call: TRBV11-2; d_call: .; j_call: TRBJ1-1; clone_size: .; cdr3_length: 15; cdr3_aa: CASSLGAGMNTEAFF
v_call: TRBV11-2; d_call: .; j_call: TRBJ2-3; clone_size: .; cdr3_length: 15; cdr3_aa: CASSLVRPGEDTQYF
v_call: TRBV6-5; d_call: .; j_call: TRBJ2-1; clone_size: .; cdr3_length: 15; cdr3_aa: CASSPGVSSYNEQFF
v_call: TRBV4-3; d_call: .; j_call: TRBJ2-3; clone_size: once; cdr3_length: 16; cdr3_aa: CASSQVVSFFTDTQYF
v_call: TRBV10-2; d_call: TRBD1; j_call: TRBJ2-7; clone_size: .; cdr3_length: 15; cdr3_aa: CASSKGAGYTYEQYF
v_call: TRBV27; d_call: TRBD2; j_call: TRBJ2-3; clone_size: .; cdr3_length: 15; cdr3_aa: CASSQLAGGLGTQYF
v_call: TRBV6-1; d_call: .; j_call: TRBJ1-3; clone_size: once; cdr3_length: 14; cdr3_aa: CASSLQSSGNTIYF
v_call: TRBV4-2; d_call: TRBD2; j_call: TRBJ2-3; clone_size: .; cdr3_length: 15; cdr3_aa: CASSQGLAGGDTQYF
v_call: TRBV7-8; d_call: TRBD1; j_call: TRBJ2-7; clone_size: .; cdr3_length: 14; cdr3_aa: CASSWDRLSYEQYF
v_call: TRBV4-1; d_call: .; j_call: TRBJ1-4; clone_size: .; cdr3_length: 16; cdr3_aa: CASSQEGREGNEKLFF
v_call: TRBV5-1; d_call: TRBD2; j_call: TRBJ2-5; clone_size: once; cdr3_length: 15; cdr3_aa: CASTRAGSSQETQYF
v_call: TRBV4-1; d_call: TRBD1; j_call: TRBJ2-7; clone_size: few; cdr3_length: 13; cdr3_aa: CASSRDSSYEQYF
v_call: TRBV7-2; d_call: .; j_call: TRBJ1-4; clone_size: .; cdr3_length: 16; cdr3_aa: CASSLEVRQGSEKLFF
v_call: TRBV13; d_call: TRBD1; j_call: TRBJ2-1; clone_size: .; cdr3_length: 17; cdr3_aa: CASSYGNRGPRGNEQFF
v_call: TRBV6-5; d_call: .; j_call: TRBJ2-7; clone_size: .; cdr3_length: 15; cdr3_aa: CASSYSRAGAYEQYF
v_call: TRBV18; d_call: .; j_call: TRBJ2-7; clone_size: .; cdr3_length: 15; cdr3_aa: CASSPSPGTSYEQYF
v_call: TRBV19; d_call: .; j_call: TRBJ1-1; clone_size: few; cdr3_length: 13; cdr3_aa: CASSTISGTEAFF
v_call: TRBV29-1; d_call: .; j_call: TRBJ1-4; clone_size: .; cdr3_length: 13; cdr3_aa: CSARGGLSEKLFF
v_call: TRBV10-3; d_call: TRBD1; j_call: TRBJ1-1; clone_size: .; cdr3_length: 14; cdr3_aa: CASGTGDLSTEAFF
v_call: TRBV9; d_call: .; j_call: TRBJ1-2; clone_size: few; cdr3_length: 13; cdr3_aa: CASSGRDIGGYTF
v_call: TRBV5-5; d_call: .; j_call: TRBJ1-4; clone_size: .; cdr3_length: 14; cdr3_aa: CASSFGGDWEKLFF
v_call: TRBV5-6; d_call: TRBD1; j_call: TRBJ1-2; clone_size: .; cdr3_length: 14; cdr3_aa: CASNGQGSDYGYTF
v_call: TRBV3-1/TRBV3-2; d_call: .; j_call: TRBJ2-5; clone_size: .; cdr3_length: 14; cdr3_aa: CASSQVQGSETQYF
v_call: TRBV5-6; d_call: TRBD1; j_call: TRBJ2-1; clone_size: .; cdr3_length: 14; cdr3_aa: CASGSGTGFNEQFF
v_call: TRBV28; d_call: .; j_call: TRBJ1-2; clone_size: .; cdr3_length: 13; cdr3_aa: CASSFEGAYGYTF
v_call: TRBV12-2; d_call: .; j_call: TRBJ1-5; clone_size: .; cdr3_length: 12; cdr3_aa: CASRKTEQPQHF
v_call: TRBV29-1; d_call: .; j_call: TRBJ2-7; clone_size: .; cdr3_length: 11; cdr3_aa: CSVHQTGEQYF